These T cell receptor beta chains were read from a single sample in a study of blood T cell repertoires in COVID-19. Only in-frame clones appear in the TCRdb table, and some are missing; sequencing was by immunoSEQ multiplex PCR. The table lists about 240,000 clones, around 83% of them singletons, with 3.4% in the top ten. Material for sequencing was peripheral blood. Receptors originate from a woman between 18 and 29 years old with acute or convalescent COVID-19. Both conserved end residues are part of each CDR3. Clone size appears in some rows only: once, few, many, or a class for an expanded clone.

v_gene,abundance,CDR3aa
TRBV2,NA,CASNSASRAYNEQFF
TRBV19,many,CASSMEGSGANVLTF
TRBV3-1/TRBV3-2,NA,CASSQGPGVQFF
TRBV7-9,few,CASSGTGLGYTF
TRBV28,once,CASSISALAGGTYYNEQFF
TRBV7-3,NA,CASSQGYSYEQYF
TRBV14,once,CASSQTGVSYTF
TRBV9,NA,CASSPYVDRAGYTF
TRBV30,NA,CAWRQHSGGTMNTEAFF
TRBV29-1,NA,CSVGRLAGGPADTQYF
TRBV12-5,NA,CASGPDSAAQYF
TRBV24-1,NA,CATSDPGGARAGELFF
TRBV11-3,NA,CASSWGQGETQYF
TRBV3-1/TRBV3-2,NA,CASSQATGSNEQFF